The 6 T cell receptor beta chains below were found in one sample sequenced in a study of CD8 T cells in Susac syndrome. Roughly 0.45 to 1 ug RNA was reverse transcribed with random hexamers. TCRdb fed the immunoSEQ multiplex PCR reads into MiXCR, producing one record per CDR3 protein. This table has 180,000 or so distinct CDR3 sequences, nearly 95% appearing once. Sequenced sample: CD4+ T cells from PBMCs. The receptors were sampled from a human donor with multiple sclerosis.

This clonotype was seen once. The chain has TRBV24-1 and TRBJ2-2; TRBD1 aligns across 8 bases. Germline CDR1 reads KGHDR; CDR2 reads SFDVKD. Trimming at V came to 9 bases and at J to 1 base, leaving 3 bases not matched to a gene. The CDR3 has 14 amino acids. The CDR3 spells CATLDRVNTGELFF. The CDR3 nucleotides read TGTGCCACCTTGGACAGGGTGAACACCGGGGAGCTGTTTTTT.

This chain uses TRBV9 with TRBJ2-7; D possibly corresponds to TRBD2 (5 bases). Trimming took off 0 bases at V and 2 bases at J, with 9 bases between the two ends. The CDR3 loop spans 14 amino acids. Germline assignment: CDR1 SGDLS and CDR2 YYNGEE. This chain's CDR3 is CASSVGLATYEQYF. CDR3 in DNA: TGTGCCAGCAGCGTAGGTTTAGCGACCTACGAGCAGTACTTC.

This rearrangement joins TRBV12-3 or TRBV12-4 to TRBJ2-7, with D perhaps TRBD2 (5 bases). CDR3 length: 14 residues. V was pared by 6 bases and J by 4 bases, with 16 bases between. The CDR3 here is CASSPPGRVYEQYF. In DNA form, the CDR3 reads TGTGCCAGCAGCCCACCGGGGAGAGTTTACGAGCAGTACTTC.

The rearrangement joins TRBV15 to TRBJ2-4; 8 bases map to TRBD2. Germline CDR1 and CDR2: LNHNV and YYDKDF (reference sequence). The CDR3 is made up of 16 amino acids. The V and J ends lost 5 bases and 7 bases, in that order; junction bases with no gene match: 13. The CDR3 spells CATSSRTSPGENIQYF. DNA of the CDR3: TGTGCCACCAGCTCCAGGACTAGCCCGGGAGAGAACATTCAGTACTTC.

The gene calls are TRBV14 and TRBJ1-6; D uncertain. CDR1 and CDR2 from the germline V gene are SGHDN and FVKESK. V shed 0 bases and J shed 10 bases, with 7 bases lying between them. The CDR3 spans 13 residues. CDR3 sequence (DNA): TGTGCCAGCAGCCAAGATCTGGAATCACCCCTCCACTTT. It codes for CASSQDLESPLHF.

The J gene is TRBJ1-1, the V gene TRBV11-2; D gene ambiguous. The CDR3 loop spans 14 amino acids. From germline, CDR1 is SGHAT and CDR2 FQNNGV. V lost 1 base to trimming and J lost 0 bases, with 6 bases between them. CDR3 DNA: TGTGCCAGCAGCTTAGGGAAGATGAACACTGAAGCTTTCTTT. It yields the protein CASSLGKMNTEAFF.